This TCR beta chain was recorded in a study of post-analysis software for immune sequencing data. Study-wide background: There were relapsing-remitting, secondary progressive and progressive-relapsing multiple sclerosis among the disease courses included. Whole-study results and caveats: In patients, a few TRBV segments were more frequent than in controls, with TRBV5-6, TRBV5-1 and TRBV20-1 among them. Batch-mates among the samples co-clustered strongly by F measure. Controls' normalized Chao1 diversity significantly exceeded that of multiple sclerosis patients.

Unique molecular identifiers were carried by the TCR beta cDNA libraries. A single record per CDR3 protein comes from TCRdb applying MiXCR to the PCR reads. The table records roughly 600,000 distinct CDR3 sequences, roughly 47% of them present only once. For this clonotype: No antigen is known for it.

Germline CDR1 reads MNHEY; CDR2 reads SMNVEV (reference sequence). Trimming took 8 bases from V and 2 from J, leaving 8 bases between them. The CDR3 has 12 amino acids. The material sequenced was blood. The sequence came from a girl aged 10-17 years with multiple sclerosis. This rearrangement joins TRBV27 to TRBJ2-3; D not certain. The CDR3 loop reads CASHSITDTQYF. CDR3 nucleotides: TGTGCCAGCCATAGCATCACAGATACGCAGTATTTT.